This TCR beta chain derives from a study of tumor-infiltrating lymphocytes in primary liver carcinoma. Study-wide results and caveats: Overlap in tumor-adjacent and tumor-blood pairs fell below that of tumor region pairs.

As to this clonotype: The target antigen is unknown. Its ends do not fully match the called genes, so a read error is possible.

Unsorted bulk tissue of roughly 18-31 mg yielded co-extracted RNA and DNA. Five separate regions per tumor were sampled. TCR beta cDNA was made from approximately 500 ng total RNA with a constant-region primer. Sequencing libraries for TCR beta derived from three nested multiplex PCR rounds that used slightly modified ARM-PCR. Each of the first two PCR rounds ran approximately 10 cycles with TRBV1-TRBV30 forward and C-beta reverse primers. MiXCR was run by TCRdb on the multiplex PCR reads, yielding one entry per CDR3 protein. The repertoire holds under 30,000 distinct CDR3 sequences, roughly 80% seen once, with around 45% in the top ten. This CDR3 is 18 amino acids long.

The source of this sequence is a man in his forties with primary liver carcinoma and hepatitis B virus infection. Sequences were obtained from liver tumor tissue from sampling region 3. The subset here: tumor region T3, left-lateral pole. The chain employs TRBV12-3 or TRBV12-4 and TRBJ2-4; D is possibly TRBD1 or TRBD2 (5 bases each). CDR3 region: CASNLRGGAYVAKNIRYF. Here the CDR3 DNA reads TGTGCCAGCAATTTACGGGGTGGGGCGTACGTAGCCAAAAACATTCGGTACTTC.